This T cell receptor (beta chain) was recorded in a study of post-analysis software for immune sequencing data. Overall study findings and caveats: In patients, TRBV5-6, TRBV5-1 and TRBV20-1 belonged to five or six TRBV segments found more frequently than in controls. Normalized Chao1 diversity was significantly reduced in patients versus controls.

cDNA libraries for TCR beta contained unique molecular identifiers. TCRdb processed the PCR reads anew with MiXCR; each CDR3 protein has one entry. Here the sample spans roughly 700,000 distinct CDR3 sequences, roughly 30% being singletons. A word on this clonotype: Its target is unknown.

The germline CDR1 and CDR2 sequences are DFQATT and SNEGSKA (reference sequence). Trimming cost V 8 bases and J 5 bases; bases outside gene matches: 10. The CDR3 consists of 15 residues. The source of this sequence is a girl aged 10 to 17 with multiple sclerosis. The chain is built from TRBV20-1 and TRBJ2-3; 13 bases are a match to TRBD2. The specimen was blood. The chain's CDR3 is CSTPLAGGPGDTQYF. Written as DNA, the CDR3 is TGCAGTACTCCACTAGCGGGGGGGCCAGGAGATACGCAGTATTTT.